One sample yielded the 2 T cell receptor beta chains listed below, sequenced in a study of CD8 T cells in Susac syndrome. The RNA, roughly 0.5 to 1 ug, was put through reverse transcription using random hexamers. TCRdb redid the calling of the immunoSEQ multiplex PCR reads with MiXCR, one entry per CDR3 protein. Here the sample spans about 120,000 distinct CDR3 sequences, just under 95% being singletons. Sequenced input: CD8+ T cells from PBMCs. Receptor source: a human donor with Susac syndrome.

This chain links TRBV19 with TRBJ1-5; D might be TRBD1 (6 bases). The germline V gene encodes CDR1 LNHDA and CDR2 SQIVND (reference sequence). This CDR3 comprises 13 residues. V was cut by 10 bases and J by 0 bases, with 10 bases left in between. CDR3 protein: CATQGSSNQPQHF. The CDR3 coding sequence is TGTGCCACTCAGGGGAGTAGCAATCAGCCCCAGCATTTT.

The V call is TRBV5-6, the J call TRBJ1-1; 10 bases fit TRBD1. This CDR3 has 15 residues. Trimming cost V 2 bases and J 8 bases; bases outside gene matches: 9. The V gene's germline CDR1 is SGHDT and CDR2 YYEEEE. CDR3 bases: TGTGCCAGCAGCTTTTGGGGGACAGGGGTCTCCGAAGCTTTCTTT. The encoded protein is CASSFWGTGVSEAFF. Supplemented by reference TRBV5-6 and TRBJ1-1, the full variable domain reads DAGVTQSPTHLIKTRGQQVTLRCSPKSGHDTVSWYQQALGQGPQFIFQYYEEEERQRGNFPDRFSGHQFPNYSSELNVNALLLGDSALYLCASSFWGTGVSEAFFGQGTRLTVV.